This entry lists 8 T cell receptor beta chains sequenced from one sample in a study of cytotoxic CD8 clonotypes in ibrutinib-treated CLL. Using immunoSEQ multiplex PCR, the repertoire was profiled, and TCRdb retains in-frame clones only, with some absent. The table lists almost 250,000 clones, about three quarters of them singletons. Sample: PBMCs, taken after 24 months of ibrutinib treatment. The receptors were gathered from a human donor with chronic lymphocytic leukemia.

Here the CDR3 DNA reads TGTGCCAGCAGTGTATGGGGAGCAGATACGCAGTATTTT. This codes for CASSVWGADTQYF. The chain links TRBV6-4 to TRBJ2-3, with D possibly being TRBD2 (5 bases). The CDR3 spans 13 residues. Looked up from germline, CDR1 is MRHNA and CDR2 is SNTAGT. Trimming shortened V by 4 bases and J by 4 bases, and 9 bases separated the two germline ends.

The table lists this clone with a few counts. The chain couples TRBV7-9 to TRBJ2-7, with D unresolved. V was cut by 3 bases and J by 4 bases, with 13 bases left in between. The CDR3 loop spans 14 amino acids. Germline CDR1 and CDR2: SEHNR and FQNEAQ (reference sequence). The CDR3 DNA reads TGTGCCAGCAGCTTTGTGACCGATCCTTACGAGCAGTACTTC. Protein product: CASSFVTDPYEQYF.

The DNA of the CDR3 is TGTGCCAGCAGCCGAGACAGGGGGCGCACGGGCTATGGCTACACCTTC. The encoded protein is CASSRDRGRTGYGYTF. The chain recombines TRBV7-2 with TRBJ1-2, with 10 bases identical to TRBD1. The V segment lost 5 bases and the J segment 4 bases; nucleotides outside the gene matches: 10. The CDR3 has 16 amino acids. Germline V lookup: CDR1 SGHTA, CDR2 FQGNSA.

The CDR3 DNA reads as TGCAGCGTTCCCGGGACATATTACAATGAGCAGTTCTTC. Protein sequence: CSVPGTYYNEQFF. V and J are TRBV29-1 and TRBJ2-1, with D tentatively TRBD1 (6 bases). The germline V and J ends were trimmed by 5 bases and 4 bases, with 12 bases remaining between them. The CDR3 contains 13 residues. Germline V CDR1 and CDR2: SQVTM, ANQGSEA.

The chain links TRBV7-3 to TRBJ2-2; D could derive from TRBD1 or TRBD2 (5 bases each). This CDR3 has 14 amino acids. Trimming pared 4 bases from V and 3 bases from J, leaving 9 bases between. Germline-derived CDR1 and CDR2 are SGHTA and FQGTGA. The CDR3 reads CASSSGTDTGELFF. CDR3 in DNA: TGTGCCAGCAGCTCCGGGACCGACACCGGGGAGCTGTTTTTT.

The V gene is TRBV5-4, the J gene TRBJ2-4; either TRBD1 or TRBD2 may supply D (6 bases each). The CDR3 contains 15 residues. Germline V gene lookup returns CDR1 SGHNT and CDR2 YYREEE (reference sequence). The germline V and J ends were trimmed by 4 bases and 4 bases, with 15 bases remaining between them. CDR3 sequence reads: CASSPGAQPKNIQYF. Here the CDR3 DNA reads TGTGCCAGCAGCCCGGGGGCACAGCCGAAAAACATTCAGTACTTC.

J is TRBJ2-1 and V is TRBV2, with D perhaps assigned TRBD1 or TRBD2 (5 bases each). Trimming cost V 3 bases and J 6 bases, with 12 bases left between them. CDR1 and CDR2 (germline): SNHLY, FYNNEI. The CDR3 consists of 14 residues. The CDR3 DNA reads as TGTGCCAGCAGTGATGCCCCGGGACCCAATGAGCAGTTCTTC. Translation gives CASSDAPGPNEQFF.

V and J are TRBV5-1 and TRBJ1-1; 7 bases agree with TRBD1. The V gene end was trimmed by 2 bases and the J gene end by 4 bases; junction bases not matched to a gene: 5. CDR1 is SGHRS and CDR2 is YFSETQ in the germline V gene. This CDR3 contains 14 residues. The CDR3 protein is CASSLKGAATEAFF. CDR3 in DNA: TGCGCCAGCAGCTTAAAGGGGGCAGCCACTGAAGCTTTCTTT.